This TCR beta chain appears in the sequencing data of a study of cytomegalovirus exposure and HLA in healthy donors. Notes on the study in general: Cytomegalovirus status was reportedly diagnosed by the classifier with high sensitivity and specificity. Presence/absence analyses treated sequencing depth as roughly uniform across donors. HLA alleles were associated with roughly 17,000 TCR beta sequences in a later analysis at 0.05 false discovery rate.

Concerning this clone itself: Antigen: not known.

The PCR ran on 60 Vbeta and 13 Jbeta primers. As originally analysed: A later analysis counted approximately 80 million unique TCR beta chains, around 10 million shared. This table comes from immunoSEQ multiplex PCR, and its TCRdb copy is limited to in-frame clones, with some not included. V, J and clone size reflect that table, while D and trimming were determined from the DNA. The sample lists around 150,000 clones, 75% to 85% seen once, with around 2.4% in the top ten. The trim removed 4 bases at V and 3 bases at J, leaving 3 bases unmatched. Germline loops: CDR1 SGHRS, CDR2 YFSETQ. This CDR3 spans 15 amino acids.

Material for sequencing was PBMCs. The source of this sequence is a man aged 45 to 65 in good health and CMV-seronegative. The chain links TRBV5-1 to TRBJ2-3, with 12 bases fitting TRBD2. CDR3 bases: TGCGCCAGCAGCCCTACTAGCGGGAGGACAGATACGCAGTATTTT. Translated: CASSPTSGRTDTQYF. Looking up the rest from reference TRBV5-1 and TRBJ2-3 gives the full variable domain: KAGVTQTPRYLIKTRGQQVTLSCSPISGHRSVSWYQQTPGQGLQFLFEYFSETQRNKGNFPGRFSGRQFSNSRSEMNVSTLELGDSALYLCASSPTSGRTDTQYFGPGTRLTVL.